Below are 18 T cell receptor beta chains sequenced from a single sample in a study of liver allograft versus peripheral blood T cells. The wider study: Repertoires of T cell receptors in transplanted livers were compared with recipients' peripheral blood repertoires.

TCRdb redid the calling of the reads with MiXCR, one entry per CDR3 protein. Of around 10,000 distinct CDR3 sequences in the sample, about 20% are singletons; the top ten hold 1.7%. Receptors originate from a human patient who had a liver transplant. A subset of T cells may come from the graft donor.

On this clonotype itself: This may arise from a read error, as a much more abundant clone is one base away. This rearrangement joins TRBV6-5 to TRBJ2-5; 7 bases agree with TRBD2. Germline V gene sequence: CDR1 MNHEY, CDR2 SVGAGI. The CDR3 runs to 14 residues. CDR3 nucleotide sequence: TGTGCCGGCAGAGGGAGGGACTATTTAGAGACCCAGTACTTC. It codes for CAGRGRDYLETQYF.

By sample share, this clonotype is medium-sized. V and J are TRBV10-3 and TRBJ1-6, with 8 bases fitting TRBD1. Trimming cost V 3 bases and J 5 bases; bases outside gene matches: 6. Germline V gene sequence: CDR1 ENHRY, CDR2 SYGVKD. CDR3 length: 16 amino acids. CDR3 bases: TGTGCCATCAGTGAACCCAGGGGGCTCGATAATTCACCCCTCCACTTT. As protein: CAISEPRGLDNSPLHF.

Many counts were recorded for this clonotype. The chain couples TRBV5-6 to TRBJ1-6; 11 bases fit TRBD1. Germline loops: CDR1 SGHDT, CDR2 YYEEEE. CDR3 length equals 18 residues. After removal of 4 bases from V and 9 bases from J, the junction contained 15 bases not matched to a gene. In DNA, the CDR3 is TGTGCCAGCAGCCCGACCTCCGGGACAGGGGGGGGGATTTCACCCCTCCACTTT. Amino acids: CASSPTSGTGGGISPLHF.

The genes are TRBV10-1 and TRBJ2-3; weak D call: TRBD1 (6 bases). Trimming removed 4 bases at V and 0 bases at J, with 11 bases between. The CDR3 covers 15 residues. The germline V gene has CDR1 WNHNN and CDR2 SYGVQD (reference sequence). This CDR3 is CASSGGHSSTDTQYF. The CDR3 DNA reads as TGCGCCAGCAGTGGGGGACATTCTAGCACAGATACGCAGTATTTT.

Within the sample, this clonotype is medium-sized. This rearrangement joins TRBV19 to TRBJ1-4; no clear D. CDR3 size: 16 residues. Per the germline V gene, CDR1 is LNHDA and CDR2 is SQIVND (reference sequence). V lost 7 bases, J lost 4 bases, and 19 bases lay in between. This chain's CDR3 is CASTPFIASNNEKLFF. The CDR3 coding sequence is TGTGCCAGTACCCCTTTTATTGCTTCCAATAATGAAAAACTGTTTTTT.

The genes are TRBV20-1 and TRBJ2-7; D might be TRBD2 (8 bases). CDR3 size: 15 residues. Germline CDR1 reads DFQATT; CDR2 reads SNEGSKA (reference sequence). V shed 2 bases and J shed 3 bases, with 17 bases lying between them. CDR3: CSARPGGGGGYEQYF. As DNA, the CDR3 is TGCAGTGCTAGACCGGGAGGGGGCGGGGGCTACGAGCAGTACTTC.

The chain recombines TRBV6-1 with TRBJ1-5, with a tentative D call TRBD1 (5 bases). There are 14 residues in the CDR3. The ends were cut back, 8 bases at V and 7 bases at J, with 18 bases in the middle. From germline, CDR1 is MNHNS and CDR2 SASEGT. This chain's CDR3 is CASGLVGPTQPQHF. CDR3 in DNA: TGTGCCAGCGGCCTTGTGGGGCCCACGCAGCCCCAGCATTTT.

This clonotype was seen ten or more times. V is TRBV27 and J is TRBJ1-2, with a tentative D call TRBD1 (5 bases). The CDR3 is 16 residues long. V was clipped by 3 bases and J by 3 bases, with 17 bases between them. Germline lookup yields CDR1 MNHEY and CDR2 SMNVEV (reference sequence). The CDR3 is CASSLRGALGDYGYTF. CDR3 sequence (DNA): TGTGCCAGCAGTTTGAGAGGGGCGTTAGGGGACTATGGCTACACCTTC.

By share, this clonotype counts as medium-sized. The V call is TRBV29-1, the J call TRBJ2-7; 8 positions match TRBD1. The CDR3 covers 13 residues. Trimming cost V 5 bases and J 2 bases; bases outside gene matches: 5. Germline lookup yields CDR1 SQVTM and CDR2 ANQGSEA. DNA for the CDR3: TGCAGCGTTAGGACAGGGCGGACCTACGAGCAGTACTTC. It yields the protein CSVRTGRTYEQYF.

This clonotype is judged medium-sized. The chain employs TRBV19 and TRBJ1-1, with D possibly matching TRBD1 (5 bases). The CDR3 extends over 13 amino acids. Germline loops: CDR1 LNHDA, CDR2 SQIVND (reference sequence). V was cut by 4 bases and J by 9 bases, with 15 bases left in between. In DNA, the CDR3 is TGTGCCAGTAGTACCCACCCACAGGAAAAAGCTTTCTTT. Protein: CASSTHPQEKAFF.

By proportion, this clonotype is medium-sized. This rearrangement joins TRBV18 to TRBJ1-1; D perhaps matches TRBD1 (6 bases). The V and J ends lost 4 bases and 3 bases respectively, with 9 bases between them. The CDR3 has 13 residues. Germline V gives CDR1 KGHSH, CDR2 LQKENI. Here the CDR3 DNA reads TGTGCCAGCTCACTTAGGGGGGACACTGAAGCTTTCTTT. Protein: CASSLRGDTEAFF.

This clonotype is deemed medium-sized. Here the CDR3 reads CAIGDSVIAPDTQYF. The CDR3 region has the DNA TGTGCCATCGGGGACAGCGTAATCGCGCCAGATACGCAGTATTTT. V gene TRBV10-3 combines with J gene TRBJ2-3; TRBD1 agrees at 7 bases. Germline V gene data show CDR1 as ENHRY and CDR2 as SYGVKD. There are 15 residues in the CDR3. Trimming took 8 bases from V and 4 from J; bases not matched to a gene: 12.

In DNA, the CDR3 is TGTGCCAGCAGCTTAGGGGTGGGAGGAGAGTTCAATGAGCAGTTCTTC. Amino acid sequence: CASSLGVGGEFNEQFF. V and J are TRBV11-2 and TRBJ2-1; maybe TRBD2 (6 bases). The germline V and J ends were trimmed by 1 base and 6 bases, with 16 bases remaining between them. The CDR3 consists of 16 residues. CDR1 SGHAT and CDR2 FQNNGV come from the germline V gene.

The chain is built from TRBV5-6 and TRBJ2-6; D unclear. Germline CDR1 SGHDT, CDR2 YYEEEE. The germline V and J ends were trimmed by 0 bases and 0 bases, with 7 bases remaining between them. The CDR3 runs 16 residues. The CDR3 DNA follows: TGTGCCAGCAGCTTGGGTGCGGTCTCTGGGGCCAACGTCCTGACTTTC. Residues: CASSLGAVSGANVLTF. Full variable domain (outside the CDR3, taken from reference TRBV5-6 and TRBJ2-6): DAGVTQSPTHLIKTRGQQVTLRCSPKSGHDTVSWYQQALGQGPQFIFQYYEEEERQRGNFPDRFSGHQFPNYSSELNVNALLLGDSALYLCASSLGAVSGANVLTFGAGSRLTVL.

The sample holds a few counts of this clonotype. This chain connects TRBV5-1 to TRBJ1-5; the D gene is possibly TRBD1 (6 bases). V lost 0 bases and J 4 bases, leaving 8 bases between the germline ends. This CDR3 spans 14 amino acids. Germline V lookup: CDR1 SGHRS, CDR2 YFSETQ. The CDR3 protein is CASSLEGGNQPQHF. CDR3 DNA: TGCGCCAGCAGCTTGGAGGGGGGGAATCAGCCCCAGCATTTT.

This clonotype is judged medium-sized. The V and J genes are TRBV27 and TRBJ1-6; D unresolved. CDR1 MNHEY and CDR2 SMNVEV come from the germline V gene (reference sequence). Trimming took off 3 bases at V and 7 bases at J, with 10 bases between the two ends. This CDR3 spans 14 amino acids. The CDR3 loop is CASSFTQWNSPLHF. The CDR3 bases are TGTGCCAGCAGTTTTACGCAGTGGAATTCACCCCTCCACTTT.

In its sample, this clonotype was seen a few times. The chain couples TRBV20-1 to TRBJ2-1; 13 bases map to TRBD2. The germline CDR1 and CDR2 sequences are DFQATT and SNEGSKA (reference sequence). V gave up 1 base and J gave up 5 bases; unmatched junction bases: 5. The CDR3 consists of 16 residues. CDR3 bases: TGCAGTGCTAGAGCCACGGGACTAGCGGGAAACAATGAGCAGTTCTTC. Translating it yields CSARATGLAGNNEQFF.

J is TRBJ2-4 and V is TRBV30; 10 nucleotides line up with TRBD1. Unmatched junction bases numbered 4, after V lost 3 bases and J lost 5 bases. The germline CDR1 and CDR2 sequences are GTSNPN and SVGIG (reference sequence). This CDR3 spans 14 amino acids. CDR3 nucleotides: TGTGCCTGGAGCCCCGGGACAGGGGAAAACATTCAGTACTTC. This sequence encodes CAWSPGTGENIQYF. The whole variable domain, remainder taken from reference TRBV30 and TRBJ2-4, is SQTIHQWPATLVQPVGSPLSLECTVEGTSNPNLYWYRQAAGRGLQLLFYSVGIGQISSEVPQNLSASRPQDRQFILSSKKLLLSDSGFYLCAWSPGTGENIQYFGAGTRLSVL.